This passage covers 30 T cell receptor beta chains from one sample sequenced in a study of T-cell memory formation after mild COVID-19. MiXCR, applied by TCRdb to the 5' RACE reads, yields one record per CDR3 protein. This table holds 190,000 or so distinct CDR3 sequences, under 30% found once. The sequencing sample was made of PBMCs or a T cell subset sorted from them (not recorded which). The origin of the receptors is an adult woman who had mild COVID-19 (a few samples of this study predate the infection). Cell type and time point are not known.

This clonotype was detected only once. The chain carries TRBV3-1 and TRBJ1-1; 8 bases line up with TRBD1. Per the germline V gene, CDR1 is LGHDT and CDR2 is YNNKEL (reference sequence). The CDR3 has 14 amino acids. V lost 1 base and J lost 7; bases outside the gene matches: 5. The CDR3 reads CASSQGTGRIEAFF. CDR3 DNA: TGTGCCAGCAGCCAAGGGACAGGGAGGATTGAAGCTTTCTTT.

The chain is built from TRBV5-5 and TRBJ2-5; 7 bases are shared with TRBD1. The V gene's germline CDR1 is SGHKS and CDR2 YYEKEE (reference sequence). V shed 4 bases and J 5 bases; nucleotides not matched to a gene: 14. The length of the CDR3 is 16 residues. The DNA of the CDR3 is TGTGCCAGCAGCCCGAATGATGACAGGGTAGGGGAGACCCAGTACTTC. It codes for CASSPNDDRVGETQYF. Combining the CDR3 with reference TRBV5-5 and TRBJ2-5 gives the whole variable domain DAGVTQSPTHLIKTRGQQVTLRCSPISGHKSVSWYQQVLGQGPQFIFQYYEKEERGRGNFPDRFSARQFPNYSSELNVNALLLGDSALYLCASSPNDDRVGETQYFGPGTRLLVL.

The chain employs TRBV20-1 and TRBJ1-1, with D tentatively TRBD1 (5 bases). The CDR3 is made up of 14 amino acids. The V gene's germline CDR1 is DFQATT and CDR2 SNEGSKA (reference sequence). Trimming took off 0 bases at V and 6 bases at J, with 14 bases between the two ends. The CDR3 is CSARDHRGAAEAFF. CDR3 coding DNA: TGCAGTGCTAGAGATCATCGAGGGGCGGCTGAAGCTTTCTTT.

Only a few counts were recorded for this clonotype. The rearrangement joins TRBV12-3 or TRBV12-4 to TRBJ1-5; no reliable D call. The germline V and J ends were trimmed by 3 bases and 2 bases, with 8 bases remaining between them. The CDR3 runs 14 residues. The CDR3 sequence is CASSFRGGNQPQHF. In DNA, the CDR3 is TGTGCCAGCAGTTTCCGGGGTGGCAATCAGCCCCAGCATTTT.

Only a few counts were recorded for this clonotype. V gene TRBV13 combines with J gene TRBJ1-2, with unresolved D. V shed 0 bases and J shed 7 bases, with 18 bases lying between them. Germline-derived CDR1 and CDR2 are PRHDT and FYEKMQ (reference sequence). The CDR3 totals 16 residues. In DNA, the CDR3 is TGTGCCAGCAGCTTAGGCCGTCTCATCGGGCTCGGTGGCTACACCTTC. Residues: CASSLGRLIGLGGYTF.

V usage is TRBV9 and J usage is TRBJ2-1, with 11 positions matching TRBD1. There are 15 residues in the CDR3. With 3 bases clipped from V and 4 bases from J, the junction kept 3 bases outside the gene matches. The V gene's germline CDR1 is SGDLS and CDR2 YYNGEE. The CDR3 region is CASSGGTGGYNEQFF. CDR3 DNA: TGTGCCAGCAGCGGCGGGACAGGGGGTTACAATGAGCAGTTCTTC.

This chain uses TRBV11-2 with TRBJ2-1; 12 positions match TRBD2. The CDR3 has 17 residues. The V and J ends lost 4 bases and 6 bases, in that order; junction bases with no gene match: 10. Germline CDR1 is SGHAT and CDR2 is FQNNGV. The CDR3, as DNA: TGTGCCAGCAGCTCAAGACTAGCGGGAGATGTGAGCAATGAGCAGTTCTTC. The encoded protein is CASSSRLAGDVSNEQFF. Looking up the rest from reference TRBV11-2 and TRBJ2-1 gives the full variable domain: EAGVAQSPRYKIIEKRQSVAFWCNPISGHATLYWYQQILGQGPKLLIQFQNNGVVDDSQLPKDRFSAERLKGVDSTLKIQPAKLEDSAVYLCASSSRLAGDVSNEQFFGPGTRLTVL.

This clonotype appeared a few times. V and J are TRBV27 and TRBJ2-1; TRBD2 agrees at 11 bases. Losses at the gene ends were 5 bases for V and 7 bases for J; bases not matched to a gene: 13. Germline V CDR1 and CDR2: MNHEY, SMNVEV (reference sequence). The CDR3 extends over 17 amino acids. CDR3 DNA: TGTGCCAGCAGTCCCGGACTAGCGGGTTTACAGCGTAATGAGCAGTTCTTC. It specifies CASSPGLAGLQRNEQFF.

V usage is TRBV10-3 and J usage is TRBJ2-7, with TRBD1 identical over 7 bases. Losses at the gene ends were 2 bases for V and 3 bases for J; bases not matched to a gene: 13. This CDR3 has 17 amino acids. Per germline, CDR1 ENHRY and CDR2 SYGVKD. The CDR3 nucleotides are TGTGCCATCAGTGAGGCAGAAGTCAGGGGGAACCTCTACGAGCAGTACTTC. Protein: CAISEAEVRGNLYEQYF.

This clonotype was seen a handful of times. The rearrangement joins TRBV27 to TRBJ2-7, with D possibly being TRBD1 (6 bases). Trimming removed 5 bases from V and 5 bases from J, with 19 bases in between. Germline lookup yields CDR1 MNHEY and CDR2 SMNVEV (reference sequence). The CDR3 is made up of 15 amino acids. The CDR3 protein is CASSRPRAGVDEQYF. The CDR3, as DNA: TGTGCCAGCAGTCGCCCCCGGGCAGGGGTGGACGAGCAGTACTTC.

The CDR3, as DNA: TGTGCCAGCAGTTCCTCTCAGGGTAGCAATCAGCCCCAGCATTTT. This codes for CASSSSQGSNQPQHF. V usage is TRBV2 and J usage is TRBJ1-5; a possible D gene is TRBD1 (5 bases). V lost 5 bases, J lost 0 bases, and 11 bases lay in between. The CDR3 runs to 15 residues. CDR1 and CDR2 (germline): SNHLY, FYNNEI.

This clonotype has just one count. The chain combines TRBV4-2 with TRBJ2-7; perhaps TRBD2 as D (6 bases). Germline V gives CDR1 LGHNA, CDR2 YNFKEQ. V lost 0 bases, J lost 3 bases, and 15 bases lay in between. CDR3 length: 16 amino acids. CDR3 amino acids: CASSQDVPGGIYEQYF. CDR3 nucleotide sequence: TGTGCCAGCAGCCAAGACGTGCCCGGGGGAATCTACGAGCAGTACTTC.

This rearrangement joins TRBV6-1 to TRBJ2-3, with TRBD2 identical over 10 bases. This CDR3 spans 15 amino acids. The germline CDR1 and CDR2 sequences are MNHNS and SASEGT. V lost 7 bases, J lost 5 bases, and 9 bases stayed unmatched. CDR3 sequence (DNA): TGTGCCAGCAACTTGCTAGCGGGGGCCCAAGATACGCAGTATTTT. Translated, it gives CASNLLAGAQDTQYF.

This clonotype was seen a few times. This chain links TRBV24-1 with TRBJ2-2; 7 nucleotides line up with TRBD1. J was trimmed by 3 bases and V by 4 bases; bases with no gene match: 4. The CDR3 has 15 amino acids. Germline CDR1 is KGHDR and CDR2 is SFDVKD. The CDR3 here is CATSDRDSYTGELFF. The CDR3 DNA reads TGTGCCACCAGTGACCGGGACAGTTACACCGGGGAGCTGTTTTTT.

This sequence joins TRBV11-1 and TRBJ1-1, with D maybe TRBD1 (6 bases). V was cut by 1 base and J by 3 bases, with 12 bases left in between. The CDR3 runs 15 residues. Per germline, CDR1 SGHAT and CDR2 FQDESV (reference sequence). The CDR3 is CASSLDTQGYTEAFF. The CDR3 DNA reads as TGTGCCAGCAGCTTAGATACTCAGGGGTACACTGAAGCTTTCTTT.

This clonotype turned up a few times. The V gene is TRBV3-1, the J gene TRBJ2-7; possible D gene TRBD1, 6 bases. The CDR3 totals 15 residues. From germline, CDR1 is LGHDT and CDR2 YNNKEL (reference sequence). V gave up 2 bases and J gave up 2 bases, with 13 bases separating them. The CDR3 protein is CASSQLVGQPYEQYF. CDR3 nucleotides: TGTGCCAGCAGCCAATTGGTCGGACAGCCCTACGAGCAGTACTTC.

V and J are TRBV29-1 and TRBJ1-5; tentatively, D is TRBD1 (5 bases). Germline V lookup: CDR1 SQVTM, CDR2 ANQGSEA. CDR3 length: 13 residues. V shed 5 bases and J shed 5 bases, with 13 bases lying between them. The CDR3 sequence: CSVTQTVDQPQHF. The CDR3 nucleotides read TGCAGCGTTACCCAGACAGTCGATCAGCCCCAGCATTTT.

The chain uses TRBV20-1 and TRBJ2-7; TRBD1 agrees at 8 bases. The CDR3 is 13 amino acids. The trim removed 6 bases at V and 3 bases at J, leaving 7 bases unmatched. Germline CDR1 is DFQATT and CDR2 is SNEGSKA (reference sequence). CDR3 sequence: CSARRQGIYEQYF. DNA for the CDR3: TGCAGTGCCCGTCGACAGGGGATCTACGAGCAGTACTTC.

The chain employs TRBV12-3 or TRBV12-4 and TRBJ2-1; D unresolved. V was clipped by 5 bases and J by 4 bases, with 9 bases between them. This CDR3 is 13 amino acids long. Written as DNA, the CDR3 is TGTGCCAGCAGTCTAGGGATGTACAATGAGCAGTTCTTC. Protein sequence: CASSLGMYNEQFF.

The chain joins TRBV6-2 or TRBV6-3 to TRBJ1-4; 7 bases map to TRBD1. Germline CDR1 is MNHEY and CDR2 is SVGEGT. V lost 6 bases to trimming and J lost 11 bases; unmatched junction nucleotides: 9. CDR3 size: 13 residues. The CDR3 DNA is TGTGCCAGCAGAGTCGGGACAGTGGGCAAACTGTTTTTT. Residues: CASRVGTVGKLFF.

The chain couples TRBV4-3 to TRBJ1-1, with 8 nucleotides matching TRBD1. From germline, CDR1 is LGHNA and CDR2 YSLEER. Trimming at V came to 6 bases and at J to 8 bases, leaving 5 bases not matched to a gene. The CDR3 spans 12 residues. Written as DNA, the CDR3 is TGCGCCAGCAGTGGGGACAGGAGCGAAGCTTTCTTT. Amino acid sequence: CASSGDRSEAFF.

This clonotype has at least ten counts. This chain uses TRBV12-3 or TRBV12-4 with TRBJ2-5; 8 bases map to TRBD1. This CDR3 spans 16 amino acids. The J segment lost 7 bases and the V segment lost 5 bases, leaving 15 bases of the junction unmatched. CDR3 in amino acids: CASSIARAGGGWTQYF. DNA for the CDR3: TGTGCCAGCAGTATCGCCAGGGCAGGGGGCGGGTGGACCCAGTACTTC.

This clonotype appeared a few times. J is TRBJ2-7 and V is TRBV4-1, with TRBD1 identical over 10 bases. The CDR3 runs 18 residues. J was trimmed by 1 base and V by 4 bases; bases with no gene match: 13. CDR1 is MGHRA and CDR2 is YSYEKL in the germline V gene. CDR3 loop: CASSPEWKGQGLSYEQYF. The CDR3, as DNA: TGCGCCAGCAGCCCCGAGTGGAAGGGACAGGGGCTATCCTACGAGCAGTACTTC.

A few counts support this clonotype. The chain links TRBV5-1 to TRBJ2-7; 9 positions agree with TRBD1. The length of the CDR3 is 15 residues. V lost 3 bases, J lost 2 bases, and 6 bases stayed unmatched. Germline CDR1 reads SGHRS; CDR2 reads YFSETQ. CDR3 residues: CASSSGRQGAYEQYF. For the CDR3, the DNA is TGCGCCAGCAGCTCGGGGAGACAGGGGGCCTACGAGCAGTACTTC.

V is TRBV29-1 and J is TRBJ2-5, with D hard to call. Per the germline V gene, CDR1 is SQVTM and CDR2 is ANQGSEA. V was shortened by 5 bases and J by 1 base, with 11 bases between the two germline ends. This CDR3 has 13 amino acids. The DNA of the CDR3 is TGCAGCGTTAGCCCACGAACCCAAGAGACCCAGTACTTC. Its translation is CSVSPRTQETQYF.

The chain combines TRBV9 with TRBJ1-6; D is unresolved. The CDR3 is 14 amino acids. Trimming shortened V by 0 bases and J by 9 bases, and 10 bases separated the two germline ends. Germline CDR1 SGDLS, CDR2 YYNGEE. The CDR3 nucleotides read TGTGCCAGCAGCGTAGGCAGGAGAGGTTCACCCCTCCACTTT. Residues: CASSVGRRGSPLHF.

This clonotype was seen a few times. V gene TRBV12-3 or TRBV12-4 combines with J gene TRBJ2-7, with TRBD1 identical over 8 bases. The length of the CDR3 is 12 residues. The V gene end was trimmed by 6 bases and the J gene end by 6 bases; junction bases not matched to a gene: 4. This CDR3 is CASSRTGSEQYF. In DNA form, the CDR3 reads TGTGCCAGCAGCCGGACAGGGAGCGAGCAGTACTTC.

The CDR3 DNA sequence: TGTGCCAGCAGCTTGAACTCAGTGGGGGGTCATGAGCAGTTCTTC. Protein product: CASSLNSVGGHEQFF. The V and J genes are TRBV5-4 and TRBJ2-1; a possible D gene is TRBD2 (6 bases). V lost 1 base, J lost 8 bases, and 16 bases lay in between. CDR1 SGHNT and CDR2 YYREEE come from the germline V gene (reference sequence). CDR3 length: 15 residues.

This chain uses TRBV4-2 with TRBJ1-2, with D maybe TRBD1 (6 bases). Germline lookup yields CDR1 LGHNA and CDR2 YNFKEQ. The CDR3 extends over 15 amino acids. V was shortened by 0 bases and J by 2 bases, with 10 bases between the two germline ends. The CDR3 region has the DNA TGTGCCAGCAGCCAAGATCAGGGGATCAACTATGGCTACACCTTC. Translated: CASSQDQGINYGYTF.

Here the CDR3 reads CASSPIPGQVEMANTEAFF. The DNA for the CDR3 is TGTGCCAGCAGTCCTATACCGGGACAGGTCGAAATGGCGAACACTGAAGCTTTCTTT. V usage is TRBV7-6 and J usage is TRBJ1-1; TRBD1 matches at 8 bases. The CDR3 sequence is 19 residues long. V dropped 6 bases and J dropped 1; count of bases not matched to a gene: 19. Germline V gene lookup returns CDR1 SGHVS and CDR2 FNYEAQ.